The 8 T cell receptor beta chains below come from one sample, sequenced in a study of T-cell reconstitution after alpha-beta-depleted transplantation in children. Unique molecular identifiers were incorporated into the prepared TCRbeta library. TCRdb re-called the PCR reads with MiXCR, one entry per CDR3 protein. Counted here are over 200,000 distinct CDR3 sequences, 11% occurring once; the ten biggest clones make up roughly 30%. The sample consisted of PBMCs, taken before TCRalphabeta/CD19-depleted stem cell transplant. The receptors come from a child younger than two with acute myeloid leukemia, due to receive a stem cell transplant.

In this sample, this clonotype turned up many times. V usage is TRBV12-3 or TRBV12-4 and J usage is TRBJ2-4; D not resolved. Trimming left V 3 bases short and J 2 bases short, with 11 bases between. The CDR3 has 15 amino acids. The CDR3 spells CASSFSSGTKNIQYF. CDR3 coding DNA: TGTGCCAGCAGTTTCAGTTCGGGTACCAAAAACATTCAGTACTTC.

This clonotype has ten or more counts. The genes are TRBV5-4 and TRBJ1-2; D not certain. Germline loops: CDR1 SGHNT, CDR2 YYREEE (reference sequence). Trimming took off 0 bases at V and 8 bases at J, with 5 bases between the two ends. The length of the CDR3 is 11 residues. The CDR3 loop reads CASSLGLGYTF. DNA for the CDR3: TGTGCCAGCAGCTTGGGTCTCGGCTACACCTTC.

This clonotype was picked up many times. The genes are TRBV20-1 and TRBJ2-2; a possible D gene is TRBD2 (6 bases). The CDR3 has 16 residues. V was shortened by 0 bases and J by 4 bases, with 15 bases between the two germline ends. From germline, CDR1 is DFQATT and CDR2 SNEGSKA (reference sequence). The CDR3 sequence: CSARDPGAQGTGELFF. CDR3 coding DNA: TGCAGTGCTAGAGATCCGGGAGCCCAGGGCACCGGGGAGCTGTTTTTT.

This clonotype was seen many times. V and J are TRBV5-5 and TRBJ1-1; tentatively, D is TRBD1 (5 bases). The V end lost 0 bases, the J end lost 0 bases, and 18 bases lay between the germline ends. Germline CDR1 is SGHKS and CDR2 is YYEKEE (reference sequence). This CDR3 region has 18 residues. The CDR3 loop reads CASSLVQMGPLMNTEAFF. The CDR3 DNA is TGTGCCAGCAGCTTGGTTCAAATGGGGCCTCTTATGAACACTGAAGCTTTCTTT.

The sample holds a few counts of this clonotype. The chain uses TRBV18 and TRBJ1-2; 10 bases agree with TRBD1. There are 15 residues in the CDR3. The junction had 5 bases not matched to a gene; V was cut back by 3 bases and J by 4 bases. The germline V gene has CDR1 KGHSH and CDR2 LQKENI. CDR3 sequence: CASSPGQGFSYGYTF. In nucleotides, the CDR3 is TGTGCCAGCTCACCGGGACAGGGGTTCTCCTATGGCTACACCTTC. Variable domain in full (rest from reference TRBV18 and TRBJ1-2): NAGVMQNPRHLVRRRGQEARLRCSPMKGHSHVYWYRQLPEEGLKFMVYLQKENIIDESGMPKERFSAEFPKEGPSILRIQQVVRGDSAAYFCASSPGQGFSYGYTFGSGTRLTVV.

The rearrangement links TRBV6-2 or TRBV6-3 to TRBJ2-2; D perhaps matches TRBD2 (6 bases). Trimming took off 7 bases at V and 1 base at J, with 10 bases between the two ends. Germline-derived CDR1 and CDR2 are MNHEY and SVGEGT. This CDR3 is 14 amino acids long. CDR3 bases: TGTGCCAGCACCCTAGCGCGGAACACCGGGGAGCTGTTTTTT. It translates to CASTLARNTGELFF.

The sample holds many counts of this clonotype. This chain joins TRBV11-1 and TRBJ2-7; D possibly matches TRBD1 or TRBD2 (5 bases each). In germline, CDR1 is SGHAT, CDR2 FQDESV (reference sequence). The CDR3 has 16 amino acids. V shed 5 bases and J shed 3 bases, with 20 bases lying between them. The CDR3 DNA reads as TGTGCCAGCAGCCGGGGCGGAGGAGGCAGGTACTACGAGCAGTACTTC. Translating it yields CASSRGGGGRYYEQYF.

At least ten counts were recorded for this clonotype. The chain uses TRBV19 and TRBJ2-7, with TRBD1 matching over 8 bases. V gave up 0 bases and J gave up 2 bases; unmatched junction bases: 3. The CDR3 sequence is 15 residues long. Germline V gene lookup returns CDR1 LNHDA and CDR2 SQIVND (reference sequence). The CDR3 DNA reads as TGTGCCAGTAGTATAGACCGACAGGGGCCCTACGAGCAGTACTTC. Translating gives CASSIDRQGPYEQYF.